These T cell receptor beta chains were read from a single sample in a study of blood T cell repertoires in COVID-19. Method: immunoSEQ multiplex PCR; TCRdb's copy keeps in-frame clones and lacks some. In the table there are 200,000 to 300,000 clones, over 75% of which are singletons. Sequenced material: peripheral blood. The receptors were sampled from a woman aged 45-65 years with acute or convalescent COVID-19. Each CDR3 is given with its conserved first and last residue. A D gene is named only where the DNA matches it firmly. A clone size is listed for some rows: how often the clone was seen (once, few, many), or a class if it is expanded.

v_call: TRBV5-1
j_call: TRBJ1-3
clone_size: once
d_call: NA
cdr3_aa: CASSLGDTSGNTIYF
cdr3_nt: TGCGCCAGCAGCTTGGGGGACACCTCTGGAAACACCATATATTTT

v_call: TRBV5-1
j_call: TRBJ2-7
clone_size: NA
d_call: TRBD1
cdr3_aa: CASSLDGTGSEQYF
cdr3_nt: TGCGCCAGCAGCTTGGATGGGACAGGCTCCGAGCAGTACTTC

v_call: TRBV28
j_call: TRBJ1-2
clone_size: few
d_call: TRBD1
cdr3_aa: CASSPGTGDGYTF
cdr3_nt: TGTGCCAGCAGTCCCGGGACAGGGGACGGCTACACCTTC

v_call: TRBV10-1
j_call: TRBJ2-2
clone_size: once
d_call: NA
cdr3_aa: CASSESGRRARTGELFF
cdr3_nt: TGCGCCAGCAGTGAGTCTGGGAGGCGGGCCCGCACCGGGGAGCTGTTTTTT

v_call: TRBV27
j_call: TRBJ1-2
clone_size: NA
d_call: NA
cdr3_aa: CASSRPGFNYGYTF
cdr3_nt: TGTGCCAGCAGTCGCCCGGGTTTTAACTATGGCTACACCTTC

v_call: TRBV18
j_call: TRBJ2-5
clone_size: NA
d_call: TRBD1
cdr3_aa: CASSPPGTGGETQYF
cdr3_nt: TGTGCCAGCTCACCTCCCGGGACAGGGGGTGAGACCCAGTACTTC

v_call: TRBV15
j_call: TRBJ1-2
clone_size: NA
d_call: NA
cdr3_aa: CATSRSGFADGYTF
cdr3_nt: TGTGCCACCAGCAGATCAGGGTTTGCAGATGGCTACACCTTC

v_call: TRBV27
j_call: TRBJ2-7
clone_size: NA
d_call: NA
cdr3_aa: CASSLKRAPTYEQYF
cdr3_nt: TGTGCCAGCAGTTTAAAGCGGGCCCCTACCTACGAGCAGTACTTC

v_call: TRBV28
j_call: TRBJ1-5
clone_size: NA
d_call: TRBD1
cdr3_aa: CASSTGTGGTQPQHF
cdr3_nt: TGTGCCAGCAGCACCGGGACAGGGGGCACTCAGCCCCAGCATTTT

v_call: TRBV9
j_call: TRBJ2-3
clone_size: NA
d_call: NA
cdr3_aa: CASSVAPQGQGTDTQYF
cdr3_nt: TGTGCCAGCAGCGTAGCGCCCCAGGGCCAGGGCACAGATACGCAGTATTTT

v_call: TRBV6-1
j_call: TRBJ1-4
clone_size: NA
d_call: NA
cdr3_aa: CASSEASGDNEKLFF
cdr3_nt: TGTGCCAGCAGTGAAGCCTCAGGGGATAATGAAAAACTGTTTTTT

v_call: TRBV27
j_call: TRBJ2-4
clone_size: NA
d_call: NA
cdr3_aa: CASSSDYLNIQYF
cdr3_nt: TGTGCCAGCAGTTCCGACTACTTAAACATTCAGTACTTC

v_call: TRBV9
j_call: TRBJ2-7
clone_size: once
d_call: NA
cdr3_aa: CASSTRDSYEQYF
cdr3_nt: TGTGCCAGCAGCACCCGGGACTCCTACGAGCAGTACTTC

v_call: TRBV28
j_call: TRBJ2-7
clone_size: NA
d_call: TRBD1
cdr3_aa: CASRAGQAYEQYF
cdr3_nt: TGTGCCAGCAGGGCGGGACAGGCCTACGAGCAGTACTTC

v_call: TRBV9
j_call: TRBJ1-6
clone_size: NA
d_call: NA
cdr3_aa: CASSQVGGGSPLHF
cdr3_nt: TGTGCCAGCAGCCAAGTCGGGGGAGGCTCACCCCTCCACTTT